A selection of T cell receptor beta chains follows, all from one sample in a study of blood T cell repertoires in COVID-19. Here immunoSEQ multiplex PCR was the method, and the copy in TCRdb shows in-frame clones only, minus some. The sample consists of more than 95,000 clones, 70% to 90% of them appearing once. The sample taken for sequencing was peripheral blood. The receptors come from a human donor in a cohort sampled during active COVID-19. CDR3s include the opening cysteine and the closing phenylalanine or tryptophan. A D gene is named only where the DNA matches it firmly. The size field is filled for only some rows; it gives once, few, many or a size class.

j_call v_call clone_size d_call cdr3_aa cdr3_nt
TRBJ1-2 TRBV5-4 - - CASSLDRPYGYTF TGTGCCAGCAGCTTGGACAGGCCCTATGGCTACACCTTC
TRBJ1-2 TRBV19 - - CASSIIQSNYGYTF TGTGCCAGTAGTATTATCCAGTCTAACTATGGCTACACCTTC
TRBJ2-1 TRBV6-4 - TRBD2 CASSRVAGENEQFF TGTGCCAGCAGCCGAGTAGCGGGGGAAAATGAGCAGTTCTTC
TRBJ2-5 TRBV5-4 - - CASSWSDGKETQYF TGTGCCAGCAGCTGGTCGGACGGGAAGGAGACCCAGTACTTC
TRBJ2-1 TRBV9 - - CASSPTAGYEQFF TGTGCCAGCAGCCCCACCGCCGGTTATGAGCAGTTCTTC
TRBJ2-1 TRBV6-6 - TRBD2 CASSRGGLAGGPNNEQFF TGTGCCAGCAGTCGAGGTGGGCTAGCGGGGGGGCCCAATAATGAGCAGTTCTTC
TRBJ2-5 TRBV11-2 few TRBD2 CASTGREYSKGETQYF TGTGCCAGCACTGGGCGGGAGTACTCCAAGGGGGAGACCCAGTACTTC
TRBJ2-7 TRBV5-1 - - CASSPRGLNSYEQYF TGCGCCAGCAGCCCGAGGGGACTCAATTCCTACGAGCAGTACTTC
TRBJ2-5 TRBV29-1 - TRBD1 CPAAHGQGAVGQETQYF TGCCCAGCCGCACACGGACAGGGGGCAGTGGGGCAAGAGACCCAGTACTTC
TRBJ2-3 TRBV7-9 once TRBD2 CASSSAGGADTQYF TGTGCCAGCAGTTCCGCGGGGGGCGCAGATACGCAGTATTTT
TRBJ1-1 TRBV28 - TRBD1 CASSSGTANTEAFF TGTGCCAGCAGTTCCGGGACAGCGAACACTGAAGCTTTCTTT
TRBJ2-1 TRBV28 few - CASSSYAYRSSYNEQFF TGTGCCAGCAGTTCGTACGCCTATCGGAGCTCCTACAATGAGCAGTTCTTC
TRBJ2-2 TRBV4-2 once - CASSLQSGELFF TGTGCCAGCAGCCTCCAGTCCGGGGAGCTGTTTTTT
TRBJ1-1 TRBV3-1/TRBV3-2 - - CASSLGTNMNTEAFF TGTGCCAGCAGCCTCGGAACTAATATGAACACTGAAGCTTTCTTT
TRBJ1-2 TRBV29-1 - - CSVEGRMNTF TGCAGCGTTGAAGGGAGAATGAACACCTTC
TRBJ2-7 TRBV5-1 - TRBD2 CASSGTVAGSEQYF TGCGCCAGCAGCGGAACGGTAGCGGGGAGTGAGCAGTACTTC
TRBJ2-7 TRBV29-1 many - CSVATGLSYEQYF TGCAGCGTTGCTACAGGTCTCTCCTACGAGCAGTACTTC
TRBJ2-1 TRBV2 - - CASSAQGNYNEQFF TGTGCCAGCAGTGCACAGGGCAACTACAATGAGCAGTTCTTC
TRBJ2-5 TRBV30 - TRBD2 CAWSPGLEETQYF TGTGCCTGGAGTCCGGGACTAGAAGAGACCCAGTACTTC
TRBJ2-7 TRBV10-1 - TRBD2 CASSETSGYEQYF TGCGCCAGCAGTGAGACTAGCGGCTACGAGCAGTACTTC
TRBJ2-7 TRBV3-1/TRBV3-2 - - CASSQDPSVSYEQYF TGTGCCAGCAGCCAAGATCCTAGCGTCTCCTACGAGCAGTACTTC
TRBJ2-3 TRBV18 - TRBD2 CASSPLAGVQDTQYF TGTGCCAGCTCACCACTAGCGGGGGTACAGGATACGCAGTATTTT
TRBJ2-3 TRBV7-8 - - CASSLNRVRTDTQYF TGTGCCAGCAGCTTAAACCGGGTCCGCACAGATACGCAGTATTTT
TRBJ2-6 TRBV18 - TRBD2 CASSQLASGANVLTF TGTGCCAGCTCACAACTAGCGTCTGGGGCCAACGTCCTGACTTTC
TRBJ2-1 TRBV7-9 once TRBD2 CASSLVAGGSMSDNEQFF TGTGCCAGCAGCTTAGTAGCGGGAGGCTCAATGAGTGACAATGAGCAGTTCTTC
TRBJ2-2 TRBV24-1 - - CATSDPTAGELFF TGTGCCACCAGTGATCCAACAGCCGGGGAGCTGTTTTTT
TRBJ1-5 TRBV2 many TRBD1 CASSKLQGANQPQHF TGTGCCAGCAGTAAGCTACAGGGGGCCAATCAGCCCCAGCATTTT
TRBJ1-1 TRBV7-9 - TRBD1 CASSFGQGSTEAFF TGTGCCAGCAGCTTCGGACAGGGCTCCACTGAAGCTTTCTTT
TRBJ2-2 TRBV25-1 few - CASSVQFRSETGELFF TGTGCCAGCAGTGTTCAATTCCGAAGTGAGACCGGGGAGCTGTTTTTT
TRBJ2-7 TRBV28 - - CASMHSREQYF TGTGCCAGCATGCACTCCCGCGAGCAGTACTTC
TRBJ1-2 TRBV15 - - CATSSREAGYTF TGTGCCACCAGTTCTCGGGAGGCGGGCTACACCTTC
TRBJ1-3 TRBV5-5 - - CASSLVSTSSGNTIYF TGTGCCAGCAGCTTGGTTTCAACGAGCTCTGGAAACACCATATATTTT
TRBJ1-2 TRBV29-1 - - CSVVGLGAAGYTF TGCAGCGTTGTCGGATTGGGGGCGGCTGGCTACACCTTC
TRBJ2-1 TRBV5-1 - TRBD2 CASNAGTSGNNEQFF TGCGCCAGCAACGCTGGGACTAGCGGAAACAATGAGCAGTTCTTC
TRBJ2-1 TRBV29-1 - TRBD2 CSVAGTSGRALLSKNEQFF TGCAGCGTTGCCGGGACTAGCGGGAGGGCCCTCTTAAGTAAGAATGAGCAGTTCTTC
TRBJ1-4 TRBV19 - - CASRGGTAERNEKLFF TGTGCCAGTAGGGGAGGGACGGCAGAGCGAAATGAAAAACTGTTTTTT
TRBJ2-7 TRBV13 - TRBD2 CASSLAGEGYSYEQYF TGTGCCAGCAGCCTTGCGGGGGAGGGGTACTCCTACGAGCAGTACTTC
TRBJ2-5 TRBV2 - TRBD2 CASSEVLAGGRETQYF TGTGCCAGCAGTGAAGTTTTGGCGGGGGGGCGAGAGACCCAGTACTTC
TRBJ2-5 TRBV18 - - CASSLLDRGETQYF TGTGCCAGCTCACTCCTCGACCGGGGGGAGACCCAGTACTTC
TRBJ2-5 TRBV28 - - CASSLGQKETQYF TGTGCCAGCAGTCTTGGACAGAAAGAGACCCAGTACTTC
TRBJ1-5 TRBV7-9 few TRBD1 CASSDSGTGLQPQHF TGTGCCAGCAGCGATTCGGGGACAGGGTTACAGCCCCAGCATTTT
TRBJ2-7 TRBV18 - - CASSPPQGSEQYF TGTGCCAGCTCACCACCGCAGGGGTCCGAGCAGTACTTC